Listed below are T cell receptor beta chains from one sample, sequenced in a study of tumor-infiltrating lymphocytes in primary liver carcinoma. TCRdb reanalysed the multiplex PCR reads using MiXCR and keeps one entry per CDR3 protein. The sample holds fewer than 250,000 distinct CDR3 sequences, 65% seen once. Material: peripheral blood. The receptor source for this set is a woman in her sixties with primary liver carcinoma and hepatitis B virus infection. CDR3s include the opening cysteine and the closing phenylalanine or tryptophan. The D gene is left open where the match is weak. The size field is filled for only some rows; it gives once, few, many or a size class.

v_call: TRBV7-9
j_call: TRBJ2-1
d_call: TRBD2
clone_size: .
cdr3_aa: CASSGSPVSGSSYNEQFF
cdr3_nt: TGTGCCAGCAGCGGTAGCCCGGTCAGCGGGAGTTCCTACAATGAGCAGTTCTTC

v_call: TRBV5-4
j_call: TRBJ1-2
d_call: .
clone_size: .
cdr3_aa: CASSWVGINPNYGYTF
cdr3_nt: TGTGCCAGCAGCTGGGTTGGTATTAATCCTAACTATGGCTACACCTTC

v_call: TRBV20-1
j_call: TRBJ1-5
d_call: .
clone_size: .
cdr3_aa: CSALQPGHGNQPQHF
cdr3_nt: TGCAGTGCCCTTCAACCGGGACACGGTAATCAGCCCCAGCATTTT

v_call: TRBV4-1
j_call: TRBJ2-1
d_call: .
clone_size: .
cdr3_aa: CAGSEGDGVGMVLDEQFF
cdr3_nt: TGCGCCGGCAGCGAAGGGGACGGAGTGGGAATGGTCTTAGATGAGCAGTTCTTC

v_call: TRBV5-1
j_call: TRBJ1-4
d_call: .
clone_size: .
cdr3_aa: CASRQNRATNEKLFF
cdr3_nt: TGCGCCAGCAGACAGAACAGGGCAACTAATGAAAAACTGTTTTTT

v_call: TRBV5-1
j_call: TRBJ2-3
d_call: TRBD2
clone_size: .
cdr3_aa: CASRLREGPDTQYF
cdr3_nt: TGCGCCAGCAGATTACGGGAGGGCCCGGATACGCAGTATTTT

v_call: TRBV5-1
j_call: TRBJ2-1
d_call: .
clone_size: once
cdr3_aa: CASSPLANRARTSRQREQFF
cdr3_nt: TGCGCCAGCAGCCCCCTGGCGAACAGGGCAAGGACTAGTAGGCAGCGTGAGCAGTTCTTC

v_call: TRBV5-1
j_call: TRBJ2-4
d_call: TRBD2
clone_size: .
cdr3_aa: CASSPEAGGLAKNIQYF
cdr3_nt: TGCGCCAGCAGCCCCGAAGCGGGAGGGCTAGCCAAAAACATTCAGTACTTC

v_call: TRBV6-5
j_call: TRBJ2-7
d_call: .
clone_size: .
cdr3_aa: CASTIGPRGNEQYF
cdr3_nt: TGTGCCAGCACCATCGGACCTCGGGGGAATGAGCAGTACTTC

v_call: TRBV6-1
j_call: TRBJ1-5
d_call: .
clone_size: .
cdr3_aa: CASRVVDSNQPQRF
cdr3_nt: TGTGCCAGCAGGGTGGTGGATAGCAATCAGCCCCAGCGTTTT

v_call: TRBV11-2
j_call: TRBJ2-7
d_call: .
clone_size: few
cdr3_aa: CVSSLSVSSYEQYF
cdr3_nt: TGTGTCAGCAGCTTGAGCGTAAGCTCCTACGAGCAGTACTTC

v_call: TRBV12-3/TRBV12-4
j_call: TRBJ1-1
d_call: .
clone_size: .
cdr3_aa: CTSSGYGTEAFF
cdr3_nt: TGTACCAGCAGTGGGTATGGCACTGAAGCTTTCTTT

v_call: TRBV6-6
j_call: TRBJ1-5
d_call: .
clone_size: .
cdr3_aa: CACSYSAGGNQPQHF
cdr3_nt: TGTGCCTGCAGTTACTCTGCGGGGGGTAATCAGCCCCAGCATTTT

v_call: TRBV11-2
j_call: TRBJ2-7
d_call: TRBD1
clone_size: .
cdr3_aa: CATSSRTGYEQYF
cdr3_nt: TGTGCCACCAGTTCCCGGACAGGTTACGAGCAGTACTTC

v_call: TRBV7-9
j_call: TRBJ2-5
d_call: TRBD2
clone_size: .
cdr3_aa: CASSLQAGQETRYF
cdr3_nt: TGTGCCAGCAGCCTCCAAGCGGGGCAAGAGACCCGGTACTTC

v_call: TRBV10-3
j_call: TRBJ1-1
d_call: .
clone_size: .
cdr3_aa: CAISGRSREYTEAFF
cdr3_nt: TGTGCCATCAGTGGGCGTAGTAGGGAGTACACTGAAGCTTTCTTT

v_call: TRBV10-3
j_call: TRBJ2-1
d_call: .
clone_size: .
cdr3_aa: CATRQTGVDEQFF
cdr3_nt: TGTGCCACCCGACAAACGGGGGTCGATGAGCAGTTCTTC

v_call: TRBV18
j_call: TRBJ2-7
d_call: .
clone_size: once
cdr3_aa: CASSPQRTTYEQYF
cdr3_nt: TGTGCCAGCTCACCGCAGCGGACCACCTACGAGCAGTACTTC

v_call: TRBV11-2
j_call: TRBJ2-7
d_call: .
clone_size: .
cdr3_aa: CASSLNWGSTYEHYF
cdr3_nt: TGCGCCAGCAGCTTAAATTGGGGGTCCACCTACGAGCACTACTTC

v_call: TRBV19
j_call: TRBJ2-3
d_call: .
clone_size: .
cdr3_aa: CASRGARRAQGRDTQYF
cdr3_nt: TGTGCCAGTAGAGGTGCGAGGAGGGCTCAGGGGAGGGATACGCAGTATTTT

v_call: TRBV6-6
j_call: TRBJ2-5
d_call: .
clone_size: .
cdr3_aa: CASSYLNYRAPQETQYF
cdr3_nt: TGTGCCAGCAGTTACTTGAATTACAGGGCTCCCCAAGAGACCCAGTACTTC

v_call: TRBV29-1
j_call: TRBJ2-2
d_call: .
clone_size: once
cdr3_aa: CSVGFTRELFF
cdr3_nt: TGCAGTGTTGGCTTCACCCGGGAGCTGTTTTTT

v_call: TRBV4-2
j_call: TRBJ2-1
d_call: TRBD2
clone_size: .
cdr3_aa: CASGQDRASGVGEQFF
cdr3_nt: TGTGCCAGCGGCCAAGATAGGGCTAGCGGGGTGGGTGAGCAGTTCTTC

v_call: TRBV19
j_call: TRBJ1-4
d_call: TRBD1
clone_size: few
cdr3_aa: CASSRQGVFF
cdr3_nt: TGTGCCAGTAGTCGACAGGGAGTGTTTTTT

v_call: TRBV4-1
j_call: TRBJ2-3
d_call: TRBD1
clone_size: many
cdr3_aa: CASSQVFPRGPDTQYF
cdr3_nt: TGCGCCAGCAGCCAAGTATTCCCCAGGGGGCCAGATACGCAGTATTTT

v_call: TRBV11-3
j_call: TRBJ2-7
d_call: TRBD1
clone_size: .
cdr3_aa: CVSSFQGQGTYEQYF
cdr3_nt: TGTGTCAGCAGCTTCCAGGGACAGGGGACCTACGAGCAGTACTTC

v_call: TRBV12-3/TRBV12-4
j_call: TRBJ2-2
d_call: .
clone_size: .
cdr3_aa: CVSSPPTGLGGELFF
cdr3_nt: TGTGTCAGCAGTCCCCCGACTGGTCTGGGCGGGGAGCTGTTTTTT

v_call: TRBV28
j_call: TRBJ2-5
d_call: .
clone_size: .
cdr3_aa: CASISMGRQETQYF
cdr3_nt: TGTGCCAGCATCTCCATGGGGAGGCAAGAGACCCAGTACTTC

v_call: TRBV5-1
j_call: TRBJ2-5
d_call: TRBD2
clone_size: .
cdr3_aa: CASNLTSGSQETQYF
cdr3_nt: TGCGCCAGCAACTTGACTAGCGGGAGCCAAGAGACCCAGTACTTC

v_call: TRBV6-5
j_call: TRBJ1-5
d_call: TRBD1
clone_size: many
cdr3_aa: CASSYRGGGNQPQHF
cdr3_nt: TGTGCCAGCAGTTATCGAGGGGGCGGCAATCAGCCCCAGCATTTT

v_call: TRBV14
j_call: TRBJ2-1
d_call: TRBD2
clone_size: .
cdr3_aa: CASSRTGGQNNEQFF
cdr3_nt: TGTGCCAGCAGCCGAACGGGAGGGCAGAACAATGAGCAGTTCTTC

v_call: TRBV11-2
j_call: TRBJ2-1
d_call: TRBD1
clone_size: once
cdr3_aa: CASSLTYGQGHRGEQFF
cdr3_nt: TGTGCCAGCAGCTTAACCTACGGACAGGGGCACAGGGGTGAGCAGTTCTTC

v_call: TRBV2
j_call: TRBJ2-1
d_call: TRBD1
clone_size: few
cdr3_aa: CASSSGTGGTNNEQFF
cdr3_nt: TGTGCCAGCAGCTCCGGGACAGGGGGCACCAACAATGAGCAGTTCTTC

v_call: TRBV11-2
j_call: TRBJ2-5
d_call: TRBD2
clone_size: .
cdr3_aa: CASSARLAGGEAQYF
cdr3_nt: TGTGCCAGCAGCGCCAGATTAGCGGGAGGAGAGGCCCAGTACTTC

v_call: TRBV6-1
j_call: TRBJ2-3
d_call: .
clone_size: many
cdr3_aa: CASTYTGIADTQYF
cdr3_nt: TGTGCCAGCACCTATACAGGGATAGCAGATACGCAGTATTTT

v_call: TRBV5-1
j_call: TRBJ2-5
d_call: TRBD2
clone_size: few
cdr3_aa: CASSLGAGDWETQYF
cdr3_nt: TGCGCCAGCAGCTTGGGAGCGGGAGACTGGGAGACCCAGTACTTC

v_call: TRBV4-2
j_call: TRBJ2-7
d_call: TRBD2
clone_size: many
cdr3_aa: CASSQDGTGGDEQYF
cdr3_nt: TGTGCCAGCAGCCAAGATGGAACGGGAGGCGACGAGCAGTACTTC

v_call: TRBV5-1
j_call: TRBJ2-7
d_call: TRBD2
clone_size: .
cdr3_aa: CASSLILAGSHEQYF
cdr3_nt: TGCGCCAGCAGCTTGATTCTAGCGGGATCCCACGAGCAGTACTTC

v_call: TRBV28
j_call: TRBJ2-4
d_call: .
clone_size: .
cdr3_aa: CASSLFQGGKSIQYF
cdr3_nt: TGTGCCAGCAGTTTATTTCAGGGCGGCAAAAGCATTCAGTACTTC

v_call: TRBV11-2
j_call: TRBJ2-2
d_call: TRBD1
clone_size: .
cdr3_aa: CASRDTVNTGEPFF
cdr3_nt: TGTGCCAGCAGGGACACAGTAAACACAGGGGAGCCGTTTTTT

v_call: TRBV7-9
j_call: TRBJ2-5
d_call: .
clone_size: .
cdr3_aa: CASSLRVRPDF
cdr3_nt: TGTGCCAGCAGCTTAAGGGTCCGACCAGATTTC

v_call: TRBV6-1
j_call: TRBJ2-7
d_call: TRBD1
clone_size: .
cdr3_aa: CTSSEGTGGSYEQYF
cdr3_nt: TGTACCAGCAGTGAAGGGACAGGGGGCTCCTACGAGCAGTACTTC

v_call: TRBV7-3
j_call: TRBJ2-1
d_call: .
clone_size: .
cdr3_aa: CASSFGDGEQFF
cdr3_nt: TGTGCCAGCAGCTTTGGGGACGGGGAGCAGTTCTTC

v_call: TRBV4-1
j_call: TRBJ1-3
d_call: .
clone_size: .
cdr3_aa: CASSHPMDSIYF
cdr3_nt: TGCGCCAGCAGCCACCCGATGGACTCCATATATTTT

v_call: TRBV20-1
j_call: TRBJ2-7
d_call: .
clone_size: .
cdr3_aa: CSVRDRRVSYEQYF
cdr3_nt: TGCAGTGTTAGAGATAGGCGGGTTTCCTACGAGCAGTACTTC

v_call: TRBV21-1
j_call: TRBJ2-5
d_call: .
clone_size: .
cdr3_aa: CASSLQGGETQYF
cdr3_nt: TGTGCCAGCAGCCTACAGGGTGGAGAGACCCAGTACTTC

v_call: TRBV6-1
j_call: TRBJ2-2
d_call: .
clone_size: .
cdr3_aa: CASMTRVTGELVF
cdr3_nt: TGTGCCAGCATGACCAGGGTCACCGGGGAGCTGGTTTTT

v_call: TRBV4-2
j_call: TRBJ1-4
d_call: .
clone_size: many
cdr3_aa: CASSQDVTGLNEKLFF
cdr3_nt: TGTGCCAGCAGCCAAGATGTGACAGGTCTAAATGAAAAACTGTTTTTT

v_call: TRBV5-1
j_call: TRBJ2-5
d_call: .
clone_size: many
cdr3_aa: CASSLGPQETQYF
cdr3_nt: TGCGCCAGCAGCTTGGGTCCCCAAGAGACCCAGTACTTC

v_call: TRBV11-2
j_call: TRBJ1-2
d_call: TRBD1
clone_size: .
cdr3_aa: CAGSPGTDYYGYTF
cdr3_nt: TGTGCCGGCAGCCCCGGGACAGATTACTATGGCTACACCTTC

v_call: TRBV11-2
j_call: TRBJ2-1
d_call: TRBD2
clone_size: .
cdr3_aa: CASFLAGCNEQFF
cdr3_nt: TGTGCCAGCTTCCTAGCGGGGTGCAATGAGCAGTTCTTC

v_call: TRBV6-5
j_call: TRBJ1-2
d_call: TRBD1
clone_size: many
cdr3_aa: CASSLDREDGYTF
cdr3_nt: TGTGCCAGCAGCCTAGACAGGGAAGATGGCTACACCTTC

v_call: TRBV7-8
j_call: TRBJ1-1
d_call: .
clone_size: many
cdr3_aa: CASSIILGAEAFF
cdr3_nt: TGTGCCAGCAGCATCATCTTGGGGGCTGAAGCTTTCTTT

v_call: TRBV4-2
j_call: TRBJ2-4
d_call: TRBD2
clone_size: .
cdr3_aa: CASGQESPSGRVGPGNTQYF
cdr3_nt: TGTGCCAGCGGCCAAGAGTCCCCTAGCGGCAGGGTAGGGCCAGGAAACACTCAGTACTTC

v_call: TRBV11-3
j_call: TRBJ2-3
d_call: TRBD2
clone_size: .
cdr3_aa: CTSSRGGLAEKFTDTQYF
cdr3_nt: TGTACCAGCAGCCGCGGGGGACTAGCGGAAAAATTCACAGATACGCAGTATTTT

v_call: TRBV13
j_call: TRBJ2-2
d_call: .
clone_size: .
cdr3_aa: CASSLGDRRSGELFF
cdr3_nt: TGTGCCAGCAGCTTAGGAGACAGGAGGTCCGGGGAGCTGTTTTTT

v_call: TRBV6-1
j_call: TRBJ1-5
d_call: .
clone_size: many
cdr3_aa: CASSGRDSPGSNQPQHF
cdr3_nt: TGTGCCAGCAGTGGGAGAGACAGCCCTGGTAGCAATCAGCCCCAGCATTTT

v_call: TRBV6-1
j_call: TRBJ2-5
d_call: TRBD1
clone_size: .
cdr3_aa: CASNRTGRETQYF
cdr3_nt: TGTGCCAGCAATCGGACAGGGAGAGAGACCCAGTACTTC

v_call: TRBV24-1
j_call: TRBJ1-2
d_call: .
clone_size: .
cdr3_aa: CATSDPRDPGGGYTF
cdr3_nt: TGTGCCACCAGTGATCCTCGCGACCCCGGTGGGGGCTACACCTTC

v_call: TRBV11-2
j_call: TRBJ2-7
d_call: TRBD1
clone_size: many
cdr3_aa: CASRRAGGRGRYEQYF
cdr3_nt: TGTGCCAGCAGGCGTGCTGGAGGCAGGGGGCGATACGAGCAGTACTTC